This T cell receptor (beta chain) derives from a study of early T cells in non-severe SARS-CoV-2 infection. This clonotype was counted a single time. Individual cDNA molecules carried attached unique molecular identifiers. TCRdb used MiXCR to reprocess the 5' RACE reads, holding one entry per CDR3 protein. The repertoire holds some 80,000 distinct CDR3 sequences, with approximately 14% as singletons. The sequenced sample was whole blood. The TCR comes from an adult who was a healthcare worker with PCR-confirmed SARS-CoV-2 infection or an uninfected control (not recorded which).

The CDR3 DNA follows: TGTGCCAGCAGTCCACAACAGGCGACGGGTGAAAAACTGTTTTTT. Translated, it gives CASSPQQATGEKLFF. The rearrangement uses TRBV12-3 or TRBV12-4 and TRBJ1-4; a weak D match, TRBD1 (5 bases). CDR3 length: 15 residues. Trimming removed 5 bases from V and 7 bases from J, with 17 bases in between.